These 7 T cell receptor beta chains originate from one sample sequenced in a study of regulatory T cells in long-lasting Graves disease. Combining iRepertoire HTBI primers with Arm-PCR of CDR3 regions, the authors built TCR beta libraries. TCRdb fed the multiplex PCR reads into MiXCR, producing one record per CDR3 protein. The sample shows 500,000 to 700,000 distinct CDR3 sequences, around 15% of them seen only once. Time point meaning: newly diagnosed GD, antithyroid drugs for less than 3 months. There was RNA extracted from PBMCs, and the TCR library was made from it. This same sample was also part of a study on T cells in Graves' hyperthyroidism and ophthalmopathy.

This specimen was peripheral blood mononuclear cells (PBMCs), taken at new diagnosis, from a patient treated with antithyroid drugs. Receptors originate from a woman in her 30s with Graves disease.

V usage is TRBV6-2 or TRBV6-3 and J usage is TRBJ1-5; D gene uncertain. V was cut by 0 bases and J by 5 bases, with 5 bases left in between. Germline values: CDR1 MNHEY, CDR2 SVGEGT. There are 13 residues in the CDR3. The chain's CDR3 is CASSYSTYQPQHF. In DNA form, the CDR3 reads TGTGCCAGCAGTTACTCGACCTATCAGCCCCAGCATTTT.

The V and J genes are TRBV2 and TRBJ2-1; 10 bases are a match to TRBD2. This CDR3 contains 14 residues. Germline lookup yields CDR1 SNHLY and CDR2 FYNNEI. The V gene end was trimmed by 8 bases and the J gene end by 10 bases; junction bases not matched to a gene: 11. The CDR3 is CASSALAGGMEQFF. CDR3 sequence (DNA): TGTGCCAGCTCCGCGTTAGCGGGAGGTATGGAGCAGTTCTTC.

The chain uses TRBV9 and TRBJ2-2; D might be TRBD1 (5 bases). V dropped 0 bases and J dropped 0 bases, with 12 bases sitting between them. CDR3 length: 17 residues. CDR1 is SGDLS and CDR2 is YYNGEE in the germline V gene. CDR3 DNA: TGTGCCAGCAGCGTAGGGAAGGGGCTGGCGAACACCGGGGAGCTGTTTTTT. Translation gives CASSVGKGLANTGELFF.

This clonotype was detected only a few times. The J gene is TRBJ2-6, the V gene TRBV7-3, with a possible D match to TRBD1 (5 bases). Trimming cost V 2 bases and J 0 bases, with 11 bases left between them. The V gene's germline CDR1 is SGHTA and CDR2 FQGTGA. CDR3 length: 17 amino acids. Here the CDR3 DNA reads TGTGCCAGCAGCTTACAGGGTTCGCCCTCTGGGGCCAACGTCCTGACTTTC. Translated: CASSLQGSPSGANVLTF.

The chain has TRBV5-8 and TRBJ1-5; TRBD1 agrees at 9 bases. The trim removed 4 bases at V and 1 base at J, leaving 12 bases unmatched. The CDR3 spans 18 residues. Looked up from germline, CDR1 is SGHTS and CDR2 is YDEGEE. The CDR3 sequence: CASSATGTGFPSNQPQHF. CDR3 sequence (DNA): TGTGCCAGCAGCGCTACCGGGACAGGGTTTCCAAGCAATCAGCCCCAGCATTTT.

This clonotype was picked up a small number of times. The chain recombines TRBV2 with TRBJ1-5; weak D call: TRBD1 (6 bases). There are 14 residues in the CDR3. The germline gives CDR1 SNHLY, CDR2 FYNNEI. V dropped 5 bases and J dropped 5 bases, with 13 bases sitting between them. The CDR3 DNA sequence: TGTGCCAGCAGTCTACAGGGAGGGTATCAGCCCCAGCATTTT. It yields the protein CASSLQGGYQPQHF.

The V gene is TRBV11-1, the J gene TRBJ2-3; D could derive from TRBD1 or TRBD2 (5 bases each). The CDR3 covers 14 residues. Looked up from germline, CDR1 is SGHAT and CDR2 is FQDESV (reference sequence). With 6 bases removed from V and 3 bases from J, the gap between germline ends came to 13 bases. CDR3 region: CASSDRGQTDTQYF. The CDR3 DNA reads as TGTGCCAGCAGTGATCGGGGCCAGACAGATACGCAGTATTTT.